These T cell receptor beta chains were read from a single sample in a study of early T cells in non-severe SARS-CoV-2 infection. TCRdb used MiXCR to reprocess the 5' RACE reads, holding one entry per CDR3 protein. The table lists approximately 71,000 distinct CDR3 sequences, approximately 11% of them singletons, with 6.4% in the top ten. The sequenced sample was whole blood. The receptors derive from an adult who was a healthcare worker with PCR-confirmed SARS-CoV-2 infection or an uninfected control (not recorded which). The CDR3 runs from the conserved cysteine through the conserved F or W. The order of the fields is J gene, D gene, clone size, V gene, CDR3 protein, CDR3 DNA. A D gene is named only where the DNA matches it firmly. Size is stated for part of the rows, as once, few or many counts, or as a class when the clone is expanded.

J: TRBJ2-1
D: NA
size: few
V: TRBV12-3/TRBV12-4
CDR3: CASSLGSPFGSYNEQFF
DNA: TGTGCCAGCAGTTTGGGATCCCCGTTCGGGTCCTACAATGAGCAGTTCTTC

J: TRBJ2-2
D: NA
size: many
V: TRBV5-1
CDR3: CASSAVTGYSGELFF
DNA: TGCGCCAGCAGCGCCGTTACAGGGTACAGCGGGGAGCTGTTTTTT

J: TRBJ2-7
D: TRBD1
size: many
V: TRBV20-1
CDR3: CSATGQDKYEQYF
DNA: TGCAGTGCTACAGGACAGGACAAATACGAGCAGTACTTC

J: TRBJ2-7
D: NA
size: NA
V: TRBV11-2
CDR3: CASSLGRGQRSYEQYF
DNA: TGTGCCAGCAGCTTAGGAAGGGGCCAACGGTCCTACGAGCAGTACTTC

J: TRBJ2-7
D: TRBD2
size: NA
V: TRBV18
CDR3: CASSQPQGLAGTQFSYEQYF
DNA: TGTGCCAGCTCGCAACCCCAGGGACTAGCGGGAACTCAATTTTCCTACGAGCAGTACTTC

J: TRBJ1-4
D: NA
size: NA
V: TRBV7-2
CDR3: CASSARSGSEKLFF
DNA: TGTGCCAGCAGTGCACGATCCGGATCGGAAAAACTGTTTTTT

J: TRBJ1-3
D: NA
size: many
V: TRBV7-8
CDR3: CASSWLVGAYSGNTIYF
DNA: TGTGCCAGCAGCTGGCTAGTTGGGGCTTACTCTGGAAACACCATATATTTT

J: TRBJ2-3
D: NA
size: few
V: TRBV20-1
CDR3: CSASNSESRTDTQYF
DNA: TGCAGTGCTTCTAATAGCGAGAGTAGAACAGATACGCAGTATTTT

J: TRBJ2-1
D: NA
size: few
V: TRBV25-1
CDR3: CASSPIEGGEQFF
DNA: TGTGCCAGCAGTCCAATTGAGGGAGGTGAGCAGTTCTTC

J: TRBJ2-2
D: TRBD1
size: few
V: TRBV27
CDR3: CASSLHPQGKVGELFF
DNA: TGTGCCAGCAGTCTCCACCCACAGGGGAAAGTCGGGGAGCTGTTTTTT